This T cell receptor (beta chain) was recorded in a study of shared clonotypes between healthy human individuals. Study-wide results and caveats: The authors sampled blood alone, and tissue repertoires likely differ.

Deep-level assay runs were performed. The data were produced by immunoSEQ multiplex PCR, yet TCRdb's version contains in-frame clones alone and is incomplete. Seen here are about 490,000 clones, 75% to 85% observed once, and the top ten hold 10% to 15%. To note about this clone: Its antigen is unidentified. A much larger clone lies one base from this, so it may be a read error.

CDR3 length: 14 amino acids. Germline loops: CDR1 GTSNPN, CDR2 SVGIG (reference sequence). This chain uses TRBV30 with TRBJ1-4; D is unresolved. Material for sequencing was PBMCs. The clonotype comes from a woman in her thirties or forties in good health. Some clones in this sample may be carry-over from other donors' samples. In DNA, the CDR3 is TGTGCCGGGAGTGTGAGGACGGCCCCTGAAAAACTGTTTTTT. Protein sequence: CAGSVRTAPEKLFF.